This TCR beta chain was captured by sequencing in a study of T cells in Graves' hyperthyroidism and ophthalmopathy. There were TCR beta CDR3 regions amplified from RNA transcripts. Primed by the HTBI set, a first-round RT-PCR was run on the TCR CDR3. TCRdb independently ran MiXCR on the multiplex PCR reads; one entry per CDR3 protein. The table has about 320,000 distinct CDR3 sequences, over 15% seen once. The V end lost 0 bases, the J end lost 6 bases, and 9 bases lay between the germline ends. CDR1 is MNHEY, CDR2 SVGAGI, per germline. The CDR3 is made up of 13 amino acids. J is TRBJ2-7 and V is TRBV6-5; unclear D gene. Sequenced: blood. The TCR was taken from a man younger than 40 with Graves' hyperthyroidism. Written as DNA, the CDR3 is TGTGCCAGCAGTTACTCCCCTCGGGCCGAGCAGTACTTC. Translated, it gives CASSYSPRAEQYF.